The clone carrying this T cell receptor (beta chain) has just a few counts. Its antigen is unknown. Germline loops: CDR1 SQVTM, CDR2 ANQGSEA. V shed 6 bases and J 4 bases; nucleotides not matched to a gene: 3. The CDR3 spans 12 residues. cDNA synthesis used the whole RNA isolate, giving expressed TCRB sequences. Clones were sequenced by immunoSEQ multiplex PCR, and TCRdb holds only the in-frame ones, with some missing. The repertoire holds some 370,000 clones, with around 10% as singletons. The sample originates from a study of beta chain features in type 1 diabetes. Overall study results and limits: TCRB CDR3s were moderately but significantly shorter in Type 1 diabetes patients in all four CD4+ subsets.

The receptor's source is a young man with type 1 diabetes. The sample consisted of central memory CD4+ T cells from blood. The rearrangement joins TRBV29-1 to TRBJ2-1; 7 bases match TRBD2. CDR3 in DNA: TGCAGCGTCAAGCGGGGATACAATGAGCAGTTCTTC. Residues: CSVKRGYNEQFF.